This TCR beta chain was sequenced for a study of T cell changes during pregnancy in multiple sclerosis. Clones were sequenced by immunoSEQ multiplex PCR, and TCRdb holds only the in-frame ones, with some missing. The sample lists 65,000 or so clones, around 90% seen once, with more than 2% in the top ten. Germline CDR1 and CDR2: SGHVS and FQNEAQ. V shed 1 base and J shed 6 bases, with 13 bases lying between them. The CDR3 totals 15 residues. The sequencing here drew on peripheral blood, taken in the second trimester of pregnancy. The sequence came from a female donor in good health, enrolled as a control in a pregnancy study. The V gene is TRBV7-8, the J gene TRBJ1-5; TRBD1 might be the D (5 bases). For the CDR3, the DNA is TGTGCCAGCAGCTTAGGACCGACCGGGGGTCAGCCCCAGCATTTT. Its translation: CASSLGPTGGQPQHF.